Listed here is a single TCR beta chain. This clonotype was seen ten or more times. It lacks a known antigen. Base qualities are not at hand, and no much larger clone is one base apart. This sample is drawn from a study of neurological immune-mediated disorders (dated by TCRdb to the late 2010s). Looking at the study overall: Among the approximately 34 multiple sclerosis patients, relapsing-remitting MS accounted for some 30 and secondary progressive MS accounted for 3. The cohort included 60 to 70 subjects: some 14 with HAM/TSP, some 34 with multiple sclerosis, and approximately 20 healthy controls. The approximately 100 TCR-beta libraries included longitudinal samples, technical triplicates and paired sorted CD4+ and CD8+ T-cell subsets alongside PBMC samples. The study compared peripheral blood TCR-beta repertoires of HTLV-I-associated myelopathy (HAM/TSP) patients, multiple sclerosis patients and healthy controls using UMI-based sequencing.

Libraries from unsorted PBMCs were made from 2 million PBMCs kept in RNAlater at -80 degrees C until RNA extraction. The multiple sclerosis patients were enrolled in a US clinical protocol that used magnetic resonance imaging to evaluate disease progression. Peripheral blood was subjected to Ficoll-Hypaque density gradient centrifugation to isolate PBMCs, which were then cryopreserved in liquid nitrogen. cDNA was synthesized by template-switch 5'RACE using a primer with a 10-nucleotide random unique molecular identifier that tagged each TCR transcript. Over 170 million TCR-beta sequences, covering 15-18 subjects, were produced in each sequencing run. The RNeasy kit was used to extract total RNA. The KAPA Real-time Library Amplification kit was used to amplify TCR-beta VDJ regions with primers targeting the TCR constant region and the 5'RACE anchor. A first PCR added sample indexes and Illumina adaptors, after which a second PCR increased the library yield. After Ampure bead purification, the roughly 650 bp TCR product was size-selected on a 2% E-gel SizeSelection system. Library quality was checked on a Bioanalyzer, concentration was measured with Qubit, and libraries were quantified with the Kapa Library Quantification kit before pooling. An Illumina HiSeq 2500 sequenced the libraries paired-end 2 x 150 bp. To increase sequence diversity, about 25-31% phiX was spiked into each library pool. For the original study's pipeline: The UMI-based MiGEC pipeline processed quality-filtered reads and removed over 75% of raw TCR sequences during error correction. VDJ genes were aligned to IMGT germline references, and each clonotype was defined by a unique CDR3 amino acid sequence together with V-J genes. Clonal expansion, Shannon diversity, and CDR3 relatedness (CalcPairwiseDistances, ClusterSamples) were evaluated with VDJtools, and phylogenetic trees were built with CLCbio workbench. Expanded clones were defined as having at least 8 unique UMIs, based on coefficient-of-variation modelling across technical triplicates. The raw public data were reprocessed by TCRdb itself: fastp quality trimming at Q25, MiXCR clonotype calling, in-frame beta chains only. Here each entry gathers all rows of one CDR3 protein and keeps the most common genes and DNA. TCRdb's processing, not the authors' own work, is the source of the V and J calls. Across this sample there are approximately 100,000 distinct CDR3 sequences, with roughly 3.2% seen only once. Jointly, the top ten make up 2.5% to 3% of the sample.

Findings and caveats that apply to the study as a whole: The MS cluster showed no association with clinical or MRI features, and the authors stated that larger cohorts are needed. In phylogenetic analysis, the repertoires of 18 of 34 MS patients grouped into a cluster of related CDR3 sequences, which suggests a possible signature at the repertoire level. No identical CDR3 amino acid sequences were found to be shared among expanded clones across subjects, suggesting that TCR-beta repertoires were private in all groups. TCR clonal expansion was highest in HAM/TSP patients and lowest in MS patients, with MS patients falling below even healthy controls.

The origin of this receptor is a woman aged 50 to 60 with multiple sclerosis. The sample comprised PBMCs.

Here the CDR3 is given as CASSPGTGPYNEQFF. The DNA sequence is TGTGCCAGCAGCCCAGGGACAGGTCCCTACAATGAGCAGTTCTTC. The chain is made from TRBV3-1 and TRBJ2-1, with 8 middle bases fitting TRBD1. Trimming removed 4 bases from V and 2 bases from J; the gene matches leave 4 bases unexplained. Sequences LGHDT (CDR1) and YNNKEL (CDR2) are obtained from the germline V gene (reference sequence). The CDR3 sequence holds 15 residues, the cysteine and phenylalanine included. This entry keeps only the CDR3 DNA: 45 bases, framed from base 1.